This entry concerns a single T cell receptor (beta chain). Antigen unknown. Researchers ran the PCR with 60 Vbeta and 13 Jbeta primers. Clones were sequenced by immunoSEQ multiplex PCR, and TCRdb holds only the in-frame ones, with some missing. The sample contains over 80,000 clones, roughly four fifths of which appear only once. This record comes from a study of cytomegalovirus exposure and HLA in healthy donors. Study-wide points: It has been reported that TCR beta sequences accurately predicted the HLA-A and HLA-B alleles of most subjects. There was a cluster of highly shared sequence variants that was likely a sequencing artifact. The presence/absence work took it that sequencing depth was about the same across donors.

The CDR3 contains 13 residues. CDR1 and CDR2 from the germline V gene are MNHEY and SVGAGI. V shed 7 bases and J shed 6 bases, with 14 bases lying between them. The chain links TRBV6-5 to TRBJ2-3; D call uncertain. The sequenced material came from PBMCs. This sequence was found in a man aged 35 to 55 in good health and CMV-seropositive. CDR3 loop: CASKADLKDTQYF. The CDR3 DNA follows: TGTGCCAGCAAGGCGGATTTAAAGGATACGCAGTATTTT.